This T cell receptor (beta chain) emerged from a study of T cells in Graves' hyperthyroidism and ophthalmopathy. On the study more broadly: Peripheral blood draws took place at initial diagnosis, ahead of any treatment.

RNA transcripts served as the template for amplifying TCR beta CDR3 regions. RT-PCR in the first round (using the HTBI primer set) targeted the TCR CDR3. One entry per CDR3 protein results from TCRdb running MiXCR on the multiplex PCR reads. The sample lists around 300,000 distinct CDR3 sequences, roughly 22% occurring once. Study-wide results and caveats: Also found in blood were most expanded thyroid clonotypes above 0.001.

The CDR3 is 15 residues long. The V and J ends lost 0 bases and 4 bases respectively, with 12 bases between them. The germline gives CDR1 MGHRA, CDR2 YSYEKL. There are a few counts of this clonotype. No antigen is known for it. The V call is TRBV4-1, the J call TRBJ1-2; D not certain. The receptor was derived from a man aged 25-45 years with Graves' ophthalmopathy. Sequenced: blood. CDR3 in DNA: TGCGCCAGCAGCCAAGATCTGCCCGGCAGCTATGGCTACACCTTC. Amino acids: CASSQDLPGSYGYTF.